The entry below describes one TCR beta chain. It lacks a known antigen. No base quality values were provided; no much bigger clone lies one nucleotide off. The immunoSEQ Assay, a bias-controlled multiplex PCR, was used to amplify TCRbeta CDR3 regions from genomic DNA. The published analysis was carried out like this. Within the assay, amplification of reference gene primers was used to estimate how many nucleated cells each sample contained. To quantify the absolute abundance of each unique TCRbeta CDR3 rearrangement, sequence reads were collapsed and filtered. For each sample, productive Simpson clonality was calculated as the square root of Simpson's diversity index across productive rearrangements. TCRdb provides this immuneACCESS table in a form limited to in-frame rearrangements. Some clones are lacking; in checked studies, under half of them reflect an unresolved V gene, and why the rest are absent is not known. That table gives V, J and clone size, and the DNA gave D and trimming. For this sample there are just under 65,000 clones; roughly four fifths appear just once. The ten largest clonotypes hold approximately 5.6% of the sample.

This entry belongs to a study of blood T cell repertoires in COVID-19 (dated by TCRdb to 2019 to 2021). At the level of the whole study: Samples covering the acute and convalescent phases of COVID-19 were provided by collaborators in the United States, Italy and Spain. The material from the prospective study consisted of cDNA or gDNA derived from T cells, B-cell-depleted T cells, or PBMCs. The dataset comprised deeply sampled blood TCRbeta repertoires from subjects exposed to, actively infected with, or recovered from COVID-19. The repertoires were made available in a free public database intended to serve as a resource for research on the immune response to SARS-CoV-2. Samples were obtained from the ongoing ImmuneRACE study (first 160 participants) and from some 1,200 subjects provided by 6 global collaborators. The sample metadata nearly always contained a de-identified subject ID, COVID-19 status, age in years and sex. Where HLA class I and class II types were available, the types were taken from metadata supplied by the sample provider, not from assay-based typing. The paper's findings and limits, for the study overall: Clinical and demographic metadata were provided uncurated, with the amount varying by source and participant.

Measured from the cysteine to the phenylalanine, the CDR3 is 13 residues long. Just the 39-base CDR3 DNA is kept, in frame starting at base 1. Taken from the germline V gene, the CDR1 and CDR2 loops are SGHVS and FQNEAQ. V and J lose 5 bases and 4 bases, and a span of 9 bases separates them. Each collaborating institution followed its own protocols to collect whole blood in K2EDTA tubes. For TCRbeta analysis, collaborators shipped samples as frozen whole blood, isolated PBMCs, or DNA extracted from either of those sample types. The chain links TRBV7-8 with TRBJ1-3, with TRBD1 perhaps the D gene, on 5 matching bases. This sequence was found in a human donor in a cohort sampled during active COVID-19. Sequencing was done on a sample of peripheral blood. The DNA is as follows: TGTGCCAGCAGCGAGCGACAGGGAAACACCATATATTTT. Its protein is CASSERQGNTIYF.